A selection of T cell receptor beta chains follows, all from one sample in a study of blood T cell repertoires in COVID-19. TCRdb's copy holds only in-frame clones and misses some; the assay was immunoSEQ multiplex PCR. Among about 270,000 clones listed, 91% were seen once. Sequences were obtained from PBMCs or T cells enriched from blood (not recorded which). Receptors were obtained from a man between 40 and 49 years old who had been exposed to COVID-19. CDR3s include the opening cysteine and the closing phenylalanine or tryptophan. A D gene is named only where the DNA matches it firmly.

v_gene	d_gene	CDR3aa
TRBV7-2	NA	CASSLADGGGYTF
TRBV6-1	NA	CASSDPQGYEQYF
TRBV28	TRBD2	CASSLPGLVIQQFF
TRBV4-1	TRBD1	CASSQTGGTADTQYF
TRBV5-1	NA	CASSLTPTGITDTQYF
TRBV27	TRBD2	CASSLAGDRAQYF
TRBV7-9	TRBD1	CASSQPRTGNYGYTF
TRBV5-1	TRBD2	CASSSTGTSGSGEQYF
TRBV25-1	TRBD2	CASSELGGSSYNEQFF
TRBV2	TRBD1	CASTLTGQGPIYGYTF
TRBV19	TRBD1	CASRKPGTAYEKLFF
TRBV7-9	TRBD2	CASSPGGASGRGEQFF
TRBV3-1/TRBV3-2	NA	CASSQVATGRTYEQYF
TRBV28	TRBD1	CASSLNSGQDDGYTF
TRBV28	NA	CASRLGRGTEAFF
TRBV7-9	TRBD2	CASSSPGTSGTIEQFF
TRBV7-9	NA	CASSPVERAVPGANVLTF
TRBV7-2	NA	CASSSTTYNEQFF
TRBV4-1	NA	CASSQGTTTEAFF
TRBV3-1/TRBV3-2	NA	CASSQRGLPNEKLFF
TRBV19	NA	CASIRTSGELFF
TRBV6-5	TRBD1	CASSYSTGGINIQYF
TRBV7-9	NA	CASSSERQRDQPQHF
TRBV7-2	NA	CASSLGRSNQPQHF
TRBV18	TRBD2	CASSPSSGSNTGELFF
TRBV18	NA	CASSPRQDYGYTF
TRBV5-1	NA	CASSLDGTRTDTQYF
TRBV11-2	NA	CASSLGRGANEQFF
TRBV6-2/TRBV6-3	NA	CASSPSGTRPYEQYF
TRBV29-1	TRBD2	CSVEDLAGGWGDEQFF
TRBV3-1/TRBV3-2	NA	CASSQEGRLTEAFF
TRBV11-2	NA	CASSLTGGADTQYF
TRBV9	TRBD1	CASSSGTGAQETQYF
TRBV2	TRBD1	CASRIGTDTYEQYF
TRBV6-5	TRBD1	CASSLAGGINEQYF
TRBV7-3	NA	CASSPSLANTGELFF
TRBV19	TRBD2	CASSMGGLAGGTDTQYF
TRBV5-6	NA	CASSLPSWAGSGYEQYF
TRBV27	NA	CASSLRGGRWGGYTF
TRBV10-1	TRBD2	CASSDLGTSGFPGNEQFF
TRBV3-1/TRBV3-2	NA	CASSQDLTSSYEQYF
TRBV5-6	NA	CASSLVYRTEMGYGYTF
TRBV28	NA	CASSPMTGPNTGELFF
TRBV10-3	NA	CAIRPSDIGYEQYF
TRBV28	TRBD2	CASSQAPGLADTDTQYF
TRBV30	TRBD1	CAWTPFTGVGNTIYF